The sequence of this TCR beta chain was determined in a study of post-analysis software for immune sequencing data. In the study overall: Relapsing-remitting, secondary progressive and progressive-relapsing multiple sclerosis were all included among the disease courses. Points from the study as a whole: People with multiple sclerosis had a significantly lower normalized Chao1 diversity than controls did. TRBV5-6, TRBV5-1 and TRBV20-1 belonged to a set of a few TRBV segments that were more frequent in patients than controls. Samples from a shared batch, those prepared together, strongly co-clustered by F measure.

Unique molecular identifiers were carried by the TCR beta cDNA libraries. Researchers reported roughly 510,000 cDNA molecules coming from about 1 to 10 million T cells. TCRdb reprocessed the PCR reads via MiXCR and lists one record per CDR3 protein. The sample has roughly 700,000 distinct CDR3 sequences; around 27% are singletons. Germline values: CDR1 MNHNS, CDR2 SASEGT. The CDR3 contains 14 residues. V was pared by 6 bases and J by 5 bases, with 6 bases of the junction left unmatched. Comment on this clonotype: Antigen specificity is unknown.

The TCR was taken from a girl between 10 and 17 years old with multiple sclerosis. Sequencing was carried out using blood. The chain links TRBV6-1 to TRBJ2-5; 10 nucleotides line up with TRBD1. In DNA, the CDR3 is TGTGCCAGCAGGGTCAGGACAGGGGGGGAGACCCAGTACTTC. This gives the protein CASRVRTGGETQYF.